Shown below are 23 T cell receptor beta chains from a single sample sequenced in a study of shared clonotypes between healthy human individuals. CD45RO negativity and positive selection for CCR7 defined naive CD8 cells, a population that excluded terminally differentiated effector memory CD45RA+ cells. Using immunoSEQ multiplex PCR, the repertoire was profiled, and TCRdb retains in-frame clones only, with some absent. The sample includes over 2,000,000 clones, 80% to 95% of them seen just once. Sequenced sample: naive CD8+ T cells from PBMCs. The receptors derive from a man aged 18 to 30 in good health. Some clones in this sample may be carry-over from other donors' samples.

This clone was recorded once. The chain uses TRBV30 and TRBJ2-1; 8 nucleotides align to TRBD2. After removal of 4 bases from V and 5 bases from J, the junction contained 10 bases not matched to a gene. CDR1 is GTSNPN, CDR2 SVGIG, per germline (reference sequence). The CDR3 is 15 amino acids. In DNA form, the CDR3 reads TGTGCCTGGACCCAGGGTAGCGGGAAAGACAATGAGCAGTTCTTC. Protein product: CAWTQGSGKDNEQFF.

Worth noting for this clone: This same CDR3 is encoded by further DNA sequences in the sample. The rearrangement uses TRBV7-9 and TRBJ2-7, with D unresolved. V lost 3 bases and J 3 bases, leaving 6 bases between the germline ends. In germline, CDR1 is SEHNR, CDR2 FQNEAQ (reference sequence). The CDR3 extends over 12 amino acids. The CDR3 loop is CASSFSHYEQYF. CDR3 bases: TGTGCCAGCAGCTTCTCACACTACGAGCAGTACTTC.

This chain joins TRBV28 and TRBJ2-7; weak D call: TRBD2 (6 bases). Trimming removed 4 bases at V and 0 bases at J, with 13 bases between. Germline V CDR1 and CDR2: MDHEN, SYDVKM. CDR3 length: 15 residues. Here the CDR3 reads CASSSQGGASYEQYF. The CDR3, as DNA: TGTGCCAGCAGTTCTCAGGGAGGTGCCTCCTACGAGCAGTACTTC.

The rearrangement links TRBV29-1 to TRBJ2-3; possible D gene TRBD2, 5 bases. V was cut by 4 bases and J by 1 base, with 12 bases left in between. CDR1 and CDR2 from the germline V gene are SQVTM and ANQGSEA. There are 14 residues in the CDR3. CDR3 sequence (DNA): TGCAGCGTTGTGTCGGGGTGGGGCACAGATACGCAGTATTTT. Protein: CSVVSGWGTDTQYF.

J is TRBJ1-5 and V is TRBV7-9, with a possible D match to TRBD1 (6 bases). The germline CDR1 and CDR2 sequences are SEHNR and FQNEAQ (reference sequence). Trimming took off 6 bases at V and 4 bases at J, with 13 bases between the two ends. This CDR3 is built from 14 residues. The CDR3 region has the DNA TGTGCCAGCAGTGACAGGAAAAATAATCAGCCCCAGCATTTT. The encoded protein is CASSDRKNNQPQHF.

V gene TRBV10-3 combines with J gene TRBJ2-5; D remains ambiguous. This CDR3 has 13 amino acids. From germline, CDR1 is ENHRY and CDR2 SYGVKD. Trimming removed 3 bases at V and 5 bases at J, with 10 bases between. The chain's CDR3 is CAISDSRVETQYF. The CDR3 region has the DNA TGTGCCATCAGTGATAGTCGGGTTGAGACCCAGTACTTC.

V gene TRBV4-2 combines with J gene TRBJ2-3; no clear D gene. The ends were cut back, 0 bases at V and 1 base at J, with 11 bases in the middle. The CDR3 covers 16 residues. The germline CDR1 and CDR2 sequences are LGHNA and YNFKEQ. The CDR3 loop is CASSQESQRGTDTQYF. DNA for the CDR3: TGTGCCAGCAGCCAAGAGTCCCAAAGGGGCACAGATACGCAGTATTTT.

The V and J genes are TRBV27 and TRBJ2-7, with 7 nucleotides matching TRBD2. Unmatched junction bases numbered 12, after V lost 3 bases and J lost 4 bases. In germline, CDR1 is MNHEY, CDR2 SMNVEV (reference sequence). The length of the CDR3 is 16 residues. CDR3 region: CASSFLPAGSQYEQYF. The CDR3 DNA reads TGTGCCAGCAGTTTCCTCCCAGCGGGATCACAGTACGAGCAGTACTTC.

The chain is built from TRBV27 and TRBJ2-5; 7 bases fit TRBD1. Germline-derived CDR1 and CDR2 are MNHEY and SMNVEV (reference sequence). Unmatched junction bases numbered 3, after V lost 5 bases and J lost 0 bases. CDR3 size: 14 residues. For the CDR3, the DNA is TGTGCCAGCAGTAAACAGGGGTACCAAGAGACCCAGTACTTC. This gives the protein CASSKQGYQETQYF.

The gene calls are TRBV4-2 and TRBJ2-1, with D uncertain. V was pared by 6 bases and J by 7 bases, with 7 bases between. CDR1 is LGHNA and CDR2 is YNFKEQ in the germline V gene. The CDR3 spans 11 residues. The CDR3, as DNA: TGTGCCAGCAGGTTGGCGAATGAGCAGTTCTTC. It yields the protein CASRLANEQFF.

This chain's CDR3 is CASSLGVGPSGAGELFF. CDR3 DNA: TGTGCCAGCAGCTTGGGAGTTGGGCCTAGCGGGGCCGGGGAGCTGTTTTTT. The chain joins TRBV11-3 to TRBJ2-2; 9 positions agree with TRBD2. This CDR3 contains 17 residues. V trimming: 3 bases; J trimming: 6 bases; junction bases outside the gene matches: 11. The germline CDR1 and CDR2 sequences are SGHNT and YENEEA.

The chain joins TRBV27 to TRBJ2-1, with D tentatively TRBD2 (5 bases). The germline V gene has CDR1 MNHEY and CDR2 SMNVEV (reference sequence). Trimming removed 7 bases at V and 9 bases at J, with 19 bases between. CDR3 length: 14 amino acids. The CDR3 region is CASNSLGGFGEQFF. In nucleotides, the CDR3 is TGTGCCAGCAATAGTCTAGGAGGTTTTGGTGAGCAGTTCTTC.

Worth noting for this clone: This same CDR3 is encoded by further DNA sequences in the sample. The chain has TRBV7-9 and TRBJ1-2; TRBD1 matches 7 bases. The CDR3 has 14 amino acids. The V segment lost 3 bases and the J segment 2 bases; nucleotides outside the gene matches: 3. The germline V gene encodes CDR1 SEHNR and CDR2 FQNEAQ (reference sequence). CDR3 amino acids: CASSFPDRNYGYTF. In nucleotides, the CDR3 is TGTGCCAGCAGCTTCCCGGACAGGAACTATGGCTACACCTTC.

In the case of this clone: Its ends do not fully match the called genes, so a read error is possible. This sequence joins TRBV28 and TRBJ1-5, with D perhaps matching TRBD1 (6 bases). The CDR3 length is 18 residues. CDR1 MDHEN and CDR2 SYDVKM come from the germline V gene. CDR3 amino acids: CASSSSLYHRDSDQPQHF. The CDR3 nucleotides read TGTGCCAGCAGTTCCAGCCTTTATCACAGGGATAGCGATCAGCCCCAGCATTTT.

This sequence joins TRBV5-4 and TRBJ2-5; D remains ambiguous. Germline V gene data show CDR1 as SGHNT and CDR2 as YYREEE (reference sequence). Trimming stripped 4 bases from V and 2 bases from J, with 12 bases between. This CDR3 has 14 residues. Here the CDR3 DNA reads TGTGCCAGCAGCCCCCGAAGAGATCAAGAGACCCAGTACTTC. Protein: CASSPRRDQETQYF.

V gene TRBV29-1 combines with J gene TRBJ2-2; no firm D call. Germline V gives CDR1 SQVTM, CDR2 ANQGSEA. The CDR3 length is 12 residues. Trimming pared 5 bases from V and 4 bases from J, leaving 8 bases between. The CDR3 DNA reads TGCAGCGTTAGCATAGGCACCGGGGAGCTGTTTTTT. It codes for CSVSIGTGELFF.

A remark on this clone: This sample includes further DNA sequences coding for the same CDR3. The V gene is TRBV6-6, the J gene TRBJ2-7; D is possibly TRBD1 (5 bases). The CDR3 consists of 13 residues. V lost 2 bases and J lost 3, with 8 bases in between. Per the germline V gene, CDR1 is MNHNY and CDR2 is SVGAGI (reference sequence). CDR3 DNA: TGTGCCAGCAGTTACAGCCAGGGCTACGAGCAGTACTTC. It codes for CASSYSQGYEQYF.

As DNA, the CDR3 is TGTGCCAGCAGTAGGCTAGGACTAGCGGGAAAAGAGACCCAGTACTTC. This codes for CASSRLGLAGKETQYF. V gene TRBV27 combines with J gene TRBJ2-5, with TRBD2 identical over 12 bases. J lost 3 bases, V lost 5 bases, and 7 bases had no gene match. This CDR3 has 16 residues. Germline CDR1 is MNHEY and CDR2 is SMNVEV (reference sequence).

The CDR3 DNA follows: TGTGCCAGTAGTCCGCGGACAGGCGGCGATTCTGATGGCTACACCTTC. It specifies CASSPRTGGDSDGYTF. The gene calls are TRBV19 and TRBJ1-2, with 7 nucleotides matching TRBD1. The length of the CDR3 is 16 residues. Germline V lookup: CDR1 LNHDA, CDR2 SQIVND (reference sequence). V gave up 5 bases and J gave up 6 bases; unmatched junction bases: 15. Full variable domain (rest looked up from reference TRBV19 and TRBJ1-2): DGGITQSPKYLFRKEGQNVTLSCEQNLNHDAMYWYRQDPGQGLRLIYYSQIVNDFQKGDIAEGYSVSREKKESFPLTVTSAQKNPTAFYLCASSPRTGGDSDGYTFGSGTRLTVV.

The chain links TRBV28 to TRBJ2-7; 7 nucleotides agree with TRBD2. V gave up 2 bases and J gave up 2 bases; unmatched junction bases: 6. Germline V gene lookup returns CDR1 MDHEN and CDR2 SYDVKM. The CDR3 contains 15 residues. The CDR3, as DNA: TGTGCCAGCAGTTTAGCGGGGGAAATTACCTACGAGCAGTACTTC. The encoded protein is CASSLAGEITYEQYF.

The chain is built from TRBV5-4 and TRBJ2-2; 7 bases align to TRBD2. Germline-derived CDR1 and CDR2 are SGHNT and YYREEE (reference sequence). V was pared by 3 bases and J by 3 bases, with 5 bases of the junction left unmatched. The CDR3 loop spans 15 amino acids. The CDR3 protein is CASSSPGGDTGELFF. In DNA form, the CDR3 reads TGTGCCAGCAGCTCCCCGGGGGGAGACACCGGGGAGCTGTTTTTT.

This chain connects TRBV15 to TRBJ2-2, with 10 bases identical to TRBD2. V dropped 0 bases and J dropped 7; count of bases not matched to a gene: 11. CDR3 size: 18 residues. Germline V gene lookup returns CDR1 LNHNV and CDR2 YYDKDF (reference sequence). CDR3 sequence (DNA): TGTGCCACCAGCAGAGATGCCCTAGCGGGAGAATCCAGCGGGGAGCTGTTTTTT. Translated: CATSRDALAGESSGELFF.

V and J are TRBV4-3 and TRBJ1-1; TRBD1 is a possible D gene (5 bases). In germline, CDR1 is LGHNA, CDR2 YSLEER. Between the trimmed V and J ends, which lost 5 bases and 4 bases, there was a span of 17 bases. The CDR3 contains 15 residues. CDR3 sequence: CASSYDRSGGTEAFF. CDR3 coding DNA: TGCGCCAGCAGCTACGACAGAAGCGGGGGCACTGAAGCTTTCTTT.